The next 19 T cell receptor beta chains were all read from a single sample in a study of blood T cell repertoires in COVID-19. Sequencing used immunoSEQ multiplex PCR; TCRdb keeps in-frame clones, though not all of them. The table shows under 150,000 clones, with 70% to 90% occurring only once. The sequencing input was peripheral blood. These receptors came from a woman aged 50 to 65 with acute or convalescent COVID-19.

This clone appeared a single time. The J gene is TRBJ1-4, the V gene TRBV19; TRBD1 is a possible D gene (6 bases). Trimming removed 8 bases from V and 8 bases from J, with 15 bases in between. CDR1 and CDR2 from the germline V gene are LNHDA and SQIVND (reference sequence). CDR3 length equals 13 residues. The CDR3 reads CASREQGSEKLFF. Here the CDR3 DNA reads TGTGCCAGTCGGGAACAGGGAAGCGAAAAACTGTTTTTT.

The gene calls are TRBV13 and TRBJ2-3, with D uncertain. This CDR3 has 14 residues. V was cut by 4 bases and J by 2 bases, with 10 bases left in between. Germline V gives CDR1 PRHDT, CDR2 FYEKMQ (reference sequence). The CDR3 nucleotides are TGTGCCAGCAGCTCTCCTTCACACACAGATACGCAGTATTTT. Translation gives CASSSPSHTDTQYF.

V gene TRBV27 combines with J gene TRBJ1-1, with TRBD1 as a possible D gene (5 bases). This CDR3 is built from 13 residues. Germline V CDR1 and CDR2: MNHEY, SMNVEV (reference sequence). V was clipped by 6 bases and J by 4 bases, with 12 bases between them. CDR3 bases: TGTGCCAGCAGGTGGGGGGAGGGCACTGAAGCTTTCTTT. Protein sequence: CASRWGEGTEAFF.

This CDR3 reads CASSQGWQSYNEQFF. The CDR3, as DNA: TGCGCCAGCAGCCAAGGTTGGCAGTCCTACAATGAGCAGTTCTTC. The chain combines TRBV4-1 with TRBJ2-1, with D unresolved. Trimming removed 1 base at V and 1 base at J, with 8 bases between. Germline values: CDR1 MGHRA, CDR2 YSYEKL. The CDR3 totals 15 residues.

The genes are TRBV18 and TRBJ2-5, with TRBD2 matching over 8 bases. V lost 3 bases and J lost 5; bases outside the gene matches: 14. Germline V gene lookup returns CDR1 KGHSH and CDR2 LQKENI. The CDR3 totals 17 residues. The CDR3 sequence is CASSPSSSGLGRETQYF. The CDR3 DNA reads as TGTGCCAGCTCACCGTCAAGCTCGGGACTAGGTCGGGAGACCCAGTACTTC.

The chain combines TRBV30 with TRBJ1-2; 7 bases match TRBD1. Germline CDR1 reads GTSNPN; CDR2 reads SVGIG (reference sequence). The CDR3 contains 13 residues. V dropped 3 bases and J dropped 6; count of bases not matched to a gene: 7. CDR3 region: CAWRDLGQHGYTF. DNA of the CDR3: TGTGCCTGGAGGGACCTGGGACAGCATGGCTACACCTTC.

The V and J genes are TRBV18 and TRBJ1-2; D gene unclear. CDR1 and CDR2 (germline): KGHSH, LQKENI. V was pared by 5 bases and J by 8 bases, with 9 bases between. The CDR3 consists of 11 residues. The CDR3 DNA reads TGTGCCAGCTCAGATGCAGGCGGCTACACCTTC. This sequence encodes CASSDAGGYTF.

This rearrangement joins TRBV7-2 to TRBJ2-3; D is possibly TRBD1 (5 bases). Germline CDR1 is SGHTA and CDR2 is FQGNSA. This CDR3 comprises 13 residues. The ends were cut back, 5 bases at V and 4 bases at J, with 10 bases in the middle. The CDR3 bases are TGTGCCAGCAGCCGTCAGGGCCCAGATACGCAGTATTTT. Translation gives CASSRQGPDTQYF.

The chain links TRBV19 to TRBJ1-1; D is possibly TRBD1 (5 bases). The CDR3 is 14 residues long. CDR1 LNHDA and CDR2 SQIVND come from the germline V gene (reference sequence). V was shortened by 5 bases and J by 1 base, with 11 bases between the two germline ends. CDR3 region: CASSAGQTNTEAFF. Here the CDR3 DNA reads TGTGCCAGTAGTGCAGGGCAGACGAACACTGAAGCTTTCTTT.

This chain links TRBV5-1 with TRBJ1-2, with TRBD1 identical over 7 bases. The CDR3 extends over 18 amino acids. The trim removed 0 bases at V and 4 bases at J, leaving 15 bases unmatched. Germline assignment: CDR1 SGHRS and CDR2 YFSETQ. The CDR3 is CASSLDTGALYGSYGYTF. Written as DNA, the CDR3 is TGCGCCAGCAGCTTGGATACAGGGGCCCTTTATGGTAGCTATGGCTACACCTTC.

The CDR3 region is CASSFTGNKGEKLFF. Here the CDR3 DNA reads TGCGCCAGCAGCTTTACAGGGAATAAAGGTGAAAAACTGTTTTTT. V gene TRBV5-1 combines with J gene TRBJ1-4, with a tentative D call TRBD1 (6 bases). The V end was cut by 2 bases, the J end by 7 bases, with 15 bases between. CDR3 length equals 15 residues. Per the germline V gene, CDR1 is SGHRS and CDR2 is YFSETQ.

This clone was observed a single time. The rearrangement links TRBV3-1 (or the pseudogene TRBV3-2) to TRBJ2-5; TRBD1 aligns across 8 bases. CDR3 size: 16 residues. The germline V gene encodes CDR1 LGHDT and CDR2 YNNKEL (reference sequence). V dropped 0 bases and J dropped 4; count of bases not matched to a gene: 7. CDR3 amino acids: CASSQERGQVLETQYF. CDR3 nucleotides: TGTGCCAGCAGCCAAGAGCGGGGACAGGTCCTAGAGACCCAGTACTTC.

This rearrangement joins TRBV27 to TRBJ2-5, with D unclear. Trimming stripped 2 bases from V and 4 bases from J, with 8 bases between. This CDR3 has 13 residues. Germline V CDR1 and CDR2: MNHEY, SMNVEV (reference sequence). CDR3 sequence: CASSLTVGETQYF. The CDR3 nucleotides are TGTGCCAGCAGTTTAACAGTAGGAGAGACCCAGTACTTC.

The rearrangement joins TRBV19 to TRBJ2-7; 9 bases line up with TRBD2. V shed 0 bases, J shed 4 bases, and the junction held 13 bases outside the gene matches. Germline loops: CDR1 LNHDA, CDR2 SQIVND (reference sequence). This CDR3 has 18 amino acids. Here the CDR3 DNA reads TGTGCCAGTAGTATAGAGGTTTTTTCTAGCGGGAAACATTACGAGCAGTACTTC. Translating it yields CASSIEVFSSGKHYEQYF.

DNA for the CDR3: TGTGCCAGTAGCAATATCGGGACAGGTAATCAGCCCCAGCATTTT. It specifies CASSNIGTGNQPQHF. The chain uses TRBV19 and TRBJ1-5; TRBD1 matches at 8 bases. V lost 6 bases and J lost 4; bases outside the gene matches: 8. The CDR3 runs 15 residues. The germline V gene encodes CDR1 LNHDA and CDR2 SQIVND (reference sequence).

The chain joins TRBV3-1 (or the pseudogene TRBV3-2) to TRBJ2-2; D remains ambiguous. Germline values: CDR1 LGHDT, CDR2 YNNKEL (reference sequence). The V gene lost 4 bases and the J gene lost 7 bases, with 13 bases spanning the gap. This CDR3 region has 14 residues. The CDR3 reads CASSLLVRDGELFF. The CDR3 nucleotides read TGTGCCAGCAGCCTACTCGTGCGTGACGGGGAGCTGTTTTTT.

This rearrangement joins TRBV5-6 to TRBJ1-5; 7 bases fit TRBD1. CDR3 length: 15 amino acids. Germline V lookup: CDR1 SGHDT, CDR2 YYEEEE. V lost 4 bases to trimming and J lost 1 base; unmatched junction nucleotides: 5. The CDR3 bases are TGTGCCAGCAGCATCAGGGGGGTGAGCAATCAGCCCCAGCATTTT. Protein product: CASSIRGVSNQPQHF.

CDR3 in DNA: TGTGCCACCAGTGATTTGGTACAAGGCGGGGAGACCCAGTACTTC. Encoded protein: CATSDLVQGGETQYF. V and J are TRBV24-1 and TRBJ2-5, with D perhaps matching TRBD2 (5 bases). CDR1 is KGHDR, CDR2 SFDVKD, per germline. The CDR3 runs to 15 residues. The V end was cut by 0 bases, the J end by 5 bases, with 12 bases between.

On this clone itself: One end of the junction is discordant with germline, which a read error may explain. J is TRBJ1-6 and V is TRBV11-3, with D tentatively TRBD1 (6 bases). The CDR3 runs to 13 residues. Germline V gives CDR1 SGHNT, CDR2 YENEEA. DNA for the CDR3: TGTGCCAGCAGCTTAACAGGGAAGTCACCCCCCCACTTT. Its translation: CASSLTGKSPPHF. Full variable domain (rest looked up from reference TRBV11-3 and TRBJ1-6): EAGVVQSPRYKIIEKKQPVAFWCNPISGHNTLYWYLQNLGQGPELLIRYENEEAVDDSQLPKDRFSAERLKGVDSTLKIQPAELGDSAVYLCASSLTGKSPPHFGNGTRLTVT.